This TCR beta chain was observed in a study of cytomegalovirus exposure and HLA in healthy donors. With 60 Vbeta and 13 Jbeta primers, the PCR was carried out. The protocol was immunoSEQ multiplex PCR, while the TCRdb copy is restricted to in-frame clones and leaves out a portion. This sample has 150,000 to 200,000 clones, with 60% to 85% found just once. Germline-derived CDR1 and CDR2 are LNHDA and SQIVND (reference sequence). Trimming shortened V by 4 bases and J by 0 bases, and 13 bases separated the two germline ends. The CDR3 sequence is 15 residues long. The clonotype originates from a man aged 45-65 years in good health and CMV-seropositive. The specimen sequenced was PBMCs. The chain has TRBV19 and TRBJ2-7; tentative D call: TRBD1 (6 bases). This CDR3 reads CASSKGDLISYEQYF. CDR3 nucleotides: TGTGCCAGTAGTAAGGGGGACCTCATCTCCTACGAGCAGTACTTC. The variable domain in full, with the rest retrieved from reference TRBV19 and TRBJ2-7, is DGGITQSPKYLFRKEGQNVTLSCEQNLNHDAMYWYRQDPGQGLRLIYYSQIVNDFQKGDIAEGYSVSREKKESFPLTVTSAQKNPTAFYLCASSKGDLISYEQYFGPGTRLTVT.